Listed here are 30 T cell receptor beta chains from one sample, sequenced in a study of OX40 agonist ivuxolimab in advanced cancers. Library construction relied on the immunoSEQ multiplex PCR assay. Here the immuneACCESS table is served through TCRdb, limited to in-frame sequences with V and J called. Missing clones are a known gap in these copies; in checked studies unresolved V genes cover under half, and the rest lacks a known reason. Recorded for this sample are over 70,000 clones; under 95% of them occurred a single time. The top ten constitute around 15% of the sample. The source material was CD4+ or CD8+ T cells sorted from blood, sampled in a trial of the OX40 agonist ivuxolimab. The receptors were gathered from an adult with an advanced solid tumor such as melanoma, head and neck, liver or kidney cancer.

This chain joins TRBV29-1 and TRBJ2-1, with 7 bases aligning to TRBD1. Germline CDR1 reads SQVTM; CDR2 reads ANQGSEA. V was clipped by 6 bases and J by 4 bases; unmatched bases: 12. This CDR3 has 15 residues. DNA of the CDR3: TGCAGCGTCTCCACGACAGGGAACGTTTACAATGAGCAGTTCTTC. Translation: CSVSTTGNVYNEQFF.

The chain employs TRBV7-8 and TRBJ2-7; D might be TRBD1 (6 bases). This CDR3 spans 16 amino acids. Trimming cost V 5 bases and J 0 bases, with 17 bases left between them. CDR1 and CDR2 (germline): SGHVS, FQNEAQ. The CDR3 bases are TGTGCCAGCAGCATTTCCCGTACAGGGTCCTCCTACGAGCAGTACTTC. It yields the protein CASSISRTGSSYEQYF.

The CDR3 spells CASSFLRNEQYF. DNA of the CDR3: TGTGCCAGCAGTTTTTTACGGAACGAGCAGTACTTC. V and J are TRBV27 and TRBJ2-7; D call uncertain. CDR3 length: 12 amino acids. Trimming stripped 3 bases from V and 5 bases from J, with 8 bases between. Per germline, CDR1 MNHEY and CDR2 SMNVEV (reference sequence).

V is TRBV28 and J is TRBJ1-1; D unclear. Germline assignment: CDR1 MDHEN and CDR2 SYDVKM. The CDR3 has 13 amino acids. V was trimmed by 6 bases and J by 5 bases, leaving 13 bases between them. In nucleotides, the CDR3 is TGTGCCAGCAGGGAGGTACGTGGAACTGAAGCTTTCTTT. Amino acids: CASREVRGTEAFF.

V usage is TRBV27 and J usage is TRBJ2-7; D tentatively reads TRBD1 or TRBD2 (6 bases each). With 6 bases removed from V and 8 bases from J, the gap between germline ends came to 14 bases. Germline CDR1 is MNHEY and CDR2 is SMNVEV (reference sequence). This CDR3 spans 12 amino acids. The CDR3 sequence is CASSPGGFQQYF. The CDR3 nucleotides are TGTGCCAGCAGCCCCGGGGGCTTCCAGCAGTACTTC.

The chain uses TRBV29-1 and TRBJ2-2; D is possibly TRBD1 or TRBD2 (5 bases each). CDR3 length: 12 amino acids. CDR1 is SQVTM and CDR2 is ANQGSEA in the germline V gene. Deletions cut 4 bases from V and 4 bases from J, with 7 bases between. The CDR3 DNA reads TGCAGCGTTGTGGGGGTCACCGGGGAGCTGTTTTTT. Protein sequence: CSVVGVTGELFF.

The chain employs TRBV2 and TRBJ2-7; D remains ambiguous. The germline V gene has CDR1 SNHLY and CDR2 FYNNEI. Deletions cut 3 bases from V and 4 bases from J, with 13 bases between. There are 14 residues in the CDR3. The CDR3 DNA reads TGTGCCAGCAGTGATTCCGAAGAACTGTACGAGCAGTACTTC. The encoded protein is CASSDSEELYEQYF.

The chain has TRBV6-5 and TRBJ1-5; D is unclear. Trimming took off 6 bases at V and 0 bases at J, with 12 bases between the two ends. The germline gives CDR1 MNHEY, CDR2 SVGAGI. The CDR3 totals 15 residues. The CDR3 loop is CASRKYGDSNQPQHF. The CDR3 DNA follows: TGTGCCAGCAGGAAATACGGTGATAGCAATCAGCCCCAGCATTTT.

In this sample, this clone turned up once. This chain links TRBV27 with TRBJ1-1; TRBD1 aligns across 8 bases. V lost 5 bases to trimming and J lost 5 bases; unmatched junction nucleotides: 4. CDR1 is MNHEY, CDR2 SMNVEV, per germline (reference sequence). The CDR3 runs 13 residues. CDR3 in DNA: TGTGCCAGCAGTGTTGGGACAGGAACTGAAGCTTTCTTT. Protein product: CASSVGTGTEAFF.

This clone came up once. The gene calls are TRBV6-5 and TRBJ2-7; the D gene could be TRBD1 or TRBD2 (5 bases each). The V end was cut by 0 bases, the J end by 5 bases, with 14 bases between. Germline loops: CDR1 MNHEY, CDR2 SVGAGI. The CDR3 spans 15 residues. The CDR3 here is CASSYSTGGWDEQYF. CDR3 DNA sequence: TGTGCCAGCAGTTACTCAACAGGCGGGTGGGACGAGCAGTACTTC.

The rearrangement links TRBV27 to TRBJ1-6, with TRBD1 matching 7 bases. The CDR3 spans 14 residues. The junction had 5 bases not matched to a gene; V was cut back by 1 base and J by 11 bases. Germline CDR1 and CDR2: MNHEY and SMNVEV (reference sequence). The CDR3 region has the DNA TGTGCCAGCAGTTTATTGGGACAGTTGGCACCCCTCCACTTT. Translating it yields CASSLLGQLAPLHF.

The gene calls are TRBV28 and TRBJ1-1, with a weak D call TRBD1 (5 bases). The CDR3 covers 16 residues. V gave up 2 bases and J gave up 4 bases, with 17 bases separating them. The germline V gene has CDR1 MDHEN and CDR2 SYDVKM. CDR3 sequence reads: CASSLTRVSIGTEAFF. The CDR3 bases are TGTGCCAGCAGTTTAACCAGGGTATCAATAGGCACTGAAGCTTTCTTT. Full variable domain (outside the CDR3, taken from reference TRBV28 and TRBJ1-1): DVKVTQSSRYLVKRTGEKVFLECVQDMDHENMFWYRQDPGLGLRLIYFSYDVKMKEKGDIPEGYSVSREKKERFSLILESASTNQTSMYLCASSLTRVSIGTEAFFGQGTRLTVV.

The CDR3 sequence is CASSLSGTANTEAFF. The DNA for the CDR3 is TGTGCCAGCAGTTTATCCGGGACAGCTAACACTGAAGCTTTCTTT. This rearrangement joins TRBV27 to TRBJ1-1; 7 positions match TRBD1. Looked up from germline, CDR1 is MNHEY and CDR2 is SMNVEV (reference sequence). CDR3 length equals 15 residues. Trimming took 0 bases from V and 2 from J; bases not matched to a gene: 3.

This clone was observed a single time. The rearrangement links TRBV4-3 to TRBJ1-1; 7 nucleotides line up with TRBD1. The CDR3 has 15 residues. With V trimmed by 2 bases and J by 1 base, 4 bases remained unmatched. Germline CDR1 reads LGHNA; CDR2 reads YSLEER. The CDR3 here is CASSQQDRENTEAFF. CDR3 DNA: TGCGCCAGCAGCCAACAAGACAGGGAGAACACTGAAGCTTTCTTT.

This clone has only one observation. The chain has TRBV4-3 and TRBJ1-2; no clear D gene. Germline assignment: CDR1 LGHNA and CDR2 YSLEER. The CDR3 consists of 15 residues. Trimming took 4 bases from V and 2 from J, leaving 14 bases between them. The CDR3 loop is CASSPGEGPNYGYTF. The CDR3 DNA reads TGCGCCAGCAGCCCCGGTGAGGGCCCAAACTATGGCTACACCTTC.

The chain uses TRBV4-1 and TRBJ2-7; weak D call: TRBD1 (5 bases). Between the trimmed V and J ends, which lost 6 bases and 3 bases, there was a span of 15 bases. This CDR3 comprises 14 residues. Germline-derived CDR1 and CDR2 are MGHRA and YSYEKL. The CDR3 DNA is TGCGCCAGCAGGACTTCGACGGACAACTACGAGCAGTACTTC. It specifies CASRTSTDNYEQYF.

The chain carries TRBV7-6 and TRBJ2-1; D gene uncertain. Germline loops: CDR1 SGHVS, CDR2 FNYEAQ. Trimming removed 8 bases at V and 5 bases at J, with 7 bases between. The CDR3 has 11 residues. The CDR3 bases are TGTGCCAGCGGGAATGACAATGAGCAGTTCTTC. As protein: CASGNDNEQFF.

V gene TRBV7-3 combines with J gene TRBJ2-1; D is possibly TRBD1 or TRBD2 (5 bases each). Germline values: CDR1 SGHTA, CDR2 FQGTGA. Trimming removed 1 base from V and 4 bases from J, with 11 bases in between. The CDR3 sequence is 15 residues long. CDR3 region: CASSLKERGYNEQFF. The CDR3 bases are TGTGCCAGCAGCTTAAAGGAGAGGGGTTACAATGAGCAGTTCTTC.

The chain recombines TRBV7-9 with TRBJ2-1; D may be TRBD2 (6 bases). The V end was cut by 5 bases, the J end by 4 bases, with 18 bases between. This CDR3 spans 16 amino acids. From germline, CDR1 is SEHNR and CDR2 FQNEAQ (reference sequence). The CDR3 DNA reads TGTGCCAGCAGCCCCCCCGGAGGGAAGGAGTACAATGAGCAGTTCTTC. Its protein is CASSPPGGKEYNEQFF.

V usage is TRBV5-1 and J usage is TRBJ2-7; 7 bases match TRBD1. Germline loops: CDR1 SGHRS, CDR2 YFSETQ. CDR3 length: 14 residues. The V and J ends lost 5 bases and 1 base, in that order; junction bases with no gene match: 6. Written as DNA, the CDR3 is TGCGCCAGCAGGGATCCGGGACAGTCCTACGAGCAGTACTTC. Residues: CASRDPGQSYEQYF.

The chain uses TRBV28 and TRBJ2-5; D may be TRBD2 (5 bases). Germline-derived CDR1 and CDR2 are MDHEN and SYDVKM. The CDR3 runs to 15 residues. V lost 5 bases to trimming and J lost 7 bases, with 20 bases between them. This chain's CDR3 is CASSDPLGLRGTQYF. The CDR3 DNA sequence: TGTGCCAGCAGTGACCCTTTGGGCCTTCGGGGGACCCAGTACTTC.

The chain links TRBV4-1 to TRBJ1-2; 8 bases map to TRBD1. Germline CDR1 reads MGHRA; CDR2 reads YSYEKL. V lost 6 bases and J lost 7; bases outside the gene matches: 7. This CDR3 has 13 residues. CDR3 in DNA: TGCGCCAGCAGGGGGCAGGGGGCACTTGGCTACACCTTC. Its translation is CASRGQGALGYTF.

The chain combines TRBV7-6 with TRBJ1-1, with TRBD1 matching over 7 bases. Germline-derived CDR1 and CDR2 are SGHVS and FNYEAQ. V trimming: 7 bases; J trimming: 5 bases; junction bases outside the gene matches: 16. The CDR3 length is 16 residues. The CDR3, as DNA: TGTGCCAGCACCCTCAACTGGGAGGGGGCTAGGACTGAAGCTTTCTTT. Translating gives CASTLNWEGARTEAFF. The variable domain in full, with the rest retrieved from reference TRBV7-6 and TRBJ1-1, is GAGVSQSPRYKVTKRGQDVALRCDPISGHVSLYWYRQALGQGPEFLTYFNYEAQQDKSGLPNDRFSAERPEGSISTLTIQRTEQRDSAMYRCASTLNWEGARTEAFFGQGTRLTVV.

The V and J genes are TRBV11-2 and TRBJ1-2, with a possible D match to TRBD1 (5 bases). This CDR3 has 14 residues. The germline V gene encodes CDR1 SGHAT and CDR2 FQNNGV. V shed 4 bases and J shed 6 bases, with 15 bases lying between them. CDR3 loop: CASSSYQGPDGYTF. CDR3 bases: TGTGCCAGCAGCTCTTATCAGGGACCCGATGGCTACACCTTC.

This clone has just one count. V and J are TRBV28 and TRBJ2-7; 10 bases match TRBD1. This CDR3 is built from 17 residues. V dropped 3 bases and J dropped 4; count of bases not matched to a gene: 12. Germline values: CDR1 MDHEN, CDR2 SYDVKM. CDR3 nucleotides: TGTGCCAGCAGTTTCAACTCCAGGACAGGGGGGGGGTACGAGCAGTACTTC. Its protein product is CASSFNSRTGGGYEQYF.

The V and J genes are TRBV5-5 and TRBJ2-7, with 14 bases aligning to TRBD2. This CDR3 comprises 14 residues. Germline assignment: CDR1 SGHKS and CDR2 YYEKEE (reference sequence). V trimming: 4 bases; J trimming: 8 bases; junction bases outside the gene matches: 5. The CDR3 nucleotides are TGTGCCAGCAGCACGGGACTAGCGGGAGTACAGCAGTACTTC. It translates to CASSTGLAGVQQYF.

The chain couples TRBV27 to TRBJ1-4; TRBD1 might be the D (6 bases). CDR3 length equals 14 residues. Germline V gene lookup returns CDR1 MNHEY and CDR2 SMNVEV (reference sequence). Trimming stripped 2 bases from V and 4 bases from J, with 8 bases between. DNA of the CDR3: TGTGCCAGCAGTTTAACAGGGTATAATGAAAAACTGTTTTTT. Amino acids: CASSLTGYNEKLFF.

In DNA, the CDR3 is TGTGCCAGCAGTCCCGCCTCGACCTGGGCTGGAAACACCATATATTTT. It is translated as CASSPASTWAGNTIYF. The chain combines TRBV27 with TRBJ1-3; D unclear. Trimming left V 5 bases short and J 2 bases short, with 16 bases between. The germline V gene encodes CDR1 MNHEY and CDR2 SMNVEV (reference sequence). The CDR3 spans 16 residues.

The CDR3 sequence is CASSISASSYNEQFF. The CDR3 nucleotides are TGTGCCAGTAGTATTTCGGCTAGCTCCTACAATGAGCAGTTCTTC. The J gene is TRBJ2-1, the V gene TRBV19; D is ambiguous. Looked up from germline, CDR1 is LNHDA and CDR2 is SQIVND (reference sequence). Trimming removed 3 bases from V and 0 bases from J, with 9 bases in between. The CDR3 sequence is 15 residues long.

In its sample, this clone was seen once. The chain links TRBV9 to TRBJ1-5, with D uncertain. Trimming shortened V by 0 bases and J by 3 bases, and 10 bases separated the two germline ends. Germline lookup yields CDR1 SGDLS and CDR2 YYNGEE. The CDR3 length is 15 residues. This CDR3 reads CASSVGGVPNQPQHF. The CDR3 bases are TGTGCCAGCAGCGTAGGAGGAGTGCCCAATCAGCCCCAGCATTTT.